In this sample, the clone carrying this T cell receptor (beta chain) turned up once. Its antigen is unknown. Patients were aged 18 to 65, had disease duration under 2 months, and had newly diagnosed hyperthyroidism. It was RNA transcripts that yielded the amplified TCR beta CDR3 regions. Using the HTBI primer set, a first-round RT-PCR was run on the TCR CDR3. TCRdb processed the multiplex PCR reads anew with MiXCR; each CDR3 protein has one entry. The table lists a few hundred thousand distinct CDR3 sequences, roughly 14% of them singletons, with 28% in the top ten. This record comes from a study of T cells in Graves' hyperthyroidism and ophthalmopathy. Study-wide background: Staff took peripheral blood when the initial diagnosis was made, before any treatment began. Points from the study as a whole: Peripheral blood also featured most of the thyroid clonotypes expanded above 0.001. Ophthalmopathy cases were set apart from stable hyperthyroidism by a 13 V-J model.

This receptor was identified in a woman in her late teens or twenties with Graves' hyperthyroidism that later progressed to Graves' ophthalmopathy. Sample: blood.

The CDR3 region is CASSPRDSSTDTQYF. CDR3 DNA sequence: TGTGCCAGCAGTCCTCGGGACAGTAGCACAGATACGCAGTATTTT. V usage is TRBV6-1 and J usage is TRBJ2-3; 7 bases are a match to TRBD1. V was clipped by 5 bases and J by 0 bases; unmatched bases: 5. From germline, CDR1 is MNHNS and CDR2 SASEGT. The CDR3 length is 15 residues.